This T cell receptor beta chain came from a study of blood T cells in healthy people across ages. Study summary: Capture via template switching afforded approximately one barcoded beta molecule per two T cells.

PCR was performed a second time for about 6 to 11 cycles using a sample-barcoded 5' primer and a J-beta primer mix. TCRdb re-called the 5' RACE reads through MiXCR, storing one row per CDR3 protein. Of hundreds of thousands of distinct CDR3 sequences detected, around 62% appear once; the ten largest clones hold 25% to 35%. What was sequenced was blood. The origin of this receptor is a man aged 25 to 40 in good health.

CDR3 region: CSGTGGGNTEAFF. As DNA, the CDR3 is TGCAGCGGAACAGGGGGAGGGAACACTGAAGCTTTCTTT. This chain links TRBV29-1 with TRBJ1-1; 8 nucleotides match TRBD1. The germline V gene encodes CDR1 SQVTM and CDR2 ANQGSEA. V lost 7 bases and J lost 1; bases outside the gene matches: 5. The CDR3 spans 13 residues.